This T cell receptor (beta chain) was profiled in a study of blood T cell repertoires in COVID-19. On the study more broadly: Samples representing acute and convalescent COVID-19 were sourced from the United States, Italy and Spain. PBMCs, B-cell-depleted T cells, or T cells were the source of the cDNA or gDNA that made up the material.

The repertoire was sequenced with immunoSEQ multiplex PCR; TCRdb's copy has only in-frame clones and lacks some. The sample lists about 170,000 clones, roughly nine tenths seen once, with 5.5% to 8.5% in the top ten. The CDR3 sequence is 15 residues long. CDR1 is KGHSH and CDR2 is LQKENI in the germline V gene. With 6 bases clipped from V and 0 bases from J, the junction kept 5 bases outside the gene matches. Individuals drawn from 24 US areas were roughly 18 to 89 years old. Cohort 3 donors counted as recovered after two negative PCRs, clearance, or resolved symptoms. The chain is built from TRBV18 and TRBJ2-7; the match to TRBD1 covers 10 bases. Sequencing was carried out using PBMCs or T cells enriched from blood (not recorded which). The TCR originated in a woman between 50 and 59 years old who had recovered from COVID-19. CDR3 coding DNA: TGTGCCAGCTCTATCGGACAGGGGGGCTCCTACGAGCAGTACTTC. It encodes CASSIGQGGSYEQYF.